Presented here are 29 T cell receptor beta chains from one specimen sequenced in a study of blood T cell repertoires in COVID-19. The table came from immunoSEQ multiplex PCR; TCRdb's copy has only in-frame clones and leaves some out. There are some 230,000 clones in the sample; about 85% occur only once, and around 5.5% lies in the top ten. Sequencing was performed on peripheral blood. These TCRs come from a woman aged 55-69 years who had recovered from COVID-19.

The V call is TRBV24-1, the J call TRBJ2-7; possible D gene TRBD1, 6 bases. The germline CDR1 and CDR2 sequences are KGHDR and SFDVKD. V was cut by 3 bases and J by 0 bases, with 11 bases left in between. CDR3 length: 15 amino acids. In DNA form, the CDR3 reads TGTGCCACCAGTGATCTGGGACAAGACTCCTACGAGCAGTACTTC. Its protein is CATSDLGQDSYEQYF.

The chain is built from TRBV6-6 and TRBJ1-1; 8 nucleotides agree with TRBD1. The length of the CDR3 is 15 residues. Germline-derived CDR1 and CDR2 are MNHNY and SVGAGI (reference sequence). V shed 7 bases, J shed 0 bases, and the junction held 7 bases outside the gene matches. CDR3 nucleotide sequence: TGTGCCAGCAACAACAGGGGGGTTGTGAACACTGAAGCTTTCTTT. Translated, it gives CASNNRGVVNTEAFF.

This clone was seen at least ten times. The V gene is TRBV7-2, the J gene TRBJ2-1; D remains ambiguous. The germline V and J ends were trimmed by 6 bases and 7 bases, with 16 bases remaining between them. This CDR3 comprises 14 residues. Germline-derived CDR1 and CDR2 are SGHTA and FQGNSA. Here the CDR3 reads CASSQRSDPNEQFF. The CDR3 DNA follows: TGTGCCAGCAGTCAACGGTCCGATCCAAATGAGCAGTTCTTC.

Here the CDR3 reads CGVWGVNTEAFF. The DNA for the CDR3 is TGTGGAGTTTGGGGGGTGAACACTGAAGCTTTCTTT. The chain couples TRBV6-5 to TRBJ1-1, with D tentatively TRBD1 (5 bases). This CDR3 has 12 residues. From germline, CDR1 is MNHEY and CDR2 SVGAGI.

The genes are TRBV7-2 and TRBJ2-5; 7 nucleotides align to TRBD2. V dropped 1 base and J dropped 2; count of bases not matched to a gene: 10. The CDR3 is made up of 17 amino acids. Germline lookup yields CDR1 SGHTA and CDR2 FQGNSA. The CDR3 here is CASSLGISRGLQETQYF. The CDR3 DNA reads TGTGCCAGCAGCTTAGGAATATCGCGGGGGTTACAAGAGACCCAGTACTTC.

The chain is built from TRBV18 and TRBJ1-1; tentative D call: TRBD1 (5 bases). V gave up 6 bases and J gave up 0 bases, with 8 bases separating them. CDR1 and CDR2 (germline): KGHSH, LQKENI. This CDR3 has 13 residues. The CDR3 spells CASSSGLNTEAFF. The DNA of the CDR3 is TGTGCCAGCTCCTCAGGGTTGAACACTGAAGCTTTCTTT.

The chain couples TRBV24-1 to TRBJ1-5; 9 positions agree with TRBD1. J was trimmed by 2 bases and V by 9 bases; bases with no gene match: 10. The CDR3 is 16 amino acids. Germline assignment: CDR1 KGHDR and CDR2 SFDVKD. In DNA, the CDR3 is TGTGCCACCCCCGAGGTCCGACAGGGGGGCAATCAGCCCCAGCATTTT. This encodes CATPEVRQGGNQPQHF.

The chain combines TRBV10-3 with TRBJ2-3; TRBD2 aligns across 7 bases. The CDR3 sequence is 15 residues long. Germline V gene lookup returns CDR1 ENHRY and CDR2 SYGVKD. V lost 4 bases and J lost 2; bases outside the gene matches: 6. The CDR3 protein is CAISGGGGYTDTQYF. Here the CDR3 DNA reads TGTGCCATCAGTGGCGGCGGGGGATACACAGATACGCAGTATTTT.

The gene calls are TRBV6-5 and TRBJ1-1, with D tentatively TRBD1 (5 bases). CDR3 length: 13 residues. Per the germline V gene, CDR1 is MNHEY and CDR2 is SVGAGI. The V and J ends lost 5 bases and 6 bases respectively, with 13 bases between them. CDR3 in amino acids: CASSRSGWAEAFF. The CDR3 DNA reads as TGTGCCAGCAGTCGTTCAGGGTGGGCTGAAGCTTTCTTT.

Comments on this clone: Mismatch with germline at one junction end may stem from a read error. The chain uses TRBV7-9 and TRBJ1-1; possible D gene TRBD1, 6 bases. The CDR3 totals 18 residues. Germline V gene lookup returns CDR1 SEHNR and CDR2 FQNEAQ (reference sequence). CDR3 DNA: TGTGCCAGCAGCTTTTTCATAGGACAGCCGAACACTGAAGCGGGGGGTCTCTTT. This encodes CASSFFIGQPNTEAGGLF. The whole variable domain, filled in from reference TRBV7-9 and TRBJ1-1, reads DTGVSQNPRHKITKRGQNVTFRCDPISEHNRLYWYRQTLGQGPEFLTYFQNEAQLEKSRLLSDRFSAERPKGSFSTLEIQRTEQGDSAMYLCASSFFIGQPNTEAGGLFGQGTRLTVV.

The CDR3 is CASRTGASGAEQFF. DNA for the CDR3: TGTGCCAGCAGGACGGGGGCTAGCGGGGCTGAGCAGTTCTTC. The chain employs TRBV5-4 and TRBJ2-1; TRBD2 agrees at 9 bases. The CDR3 consists of 14 residues. V lost 5 bases, J lost 9 bases, and 9 bases stayed unmatched. CDR1 SGHNT and CDR2 YYREEE come from the germline V gene (reference sequence).

The V gene is TRBV9, the J gene TRBJ2-5; 9 nucleotides align to TRBD2. This CDR3 is 14 amino acids long. The V segment lost 10 bases and the J segment 4 bases; nucleotides outside the gene matches: 11. CDR1 and CDR2 from the germline V gene are SGDLS and YYNGEE. This CDR3 is CALGRGGLAETQYF. As DNA, the CDR3 is TGTGCCCTTGGGCGGGGGGGGCTTGCAGAGACCCAGTACTTC.

The chain combines TRBV9 with TRBJ2-7; 10 nucleotides line up with TRBD1. Germline V gene data show CDR1 as SGDLS and CDR2 as YYNGEE. Unmatched junction bases numbered 4, after V lost 4 bases and J lost 0 bases. The CDR3 totals 15 residues. The CDR3: CASSLGQGDSYEQYF. Written as DNA, the CDR3 is TGTGCCAGCAGCCTCGGACAGGGGGACTCCTACGAGCAGTACTTC.

The V and J genes are TRBV4-1 and TRBJ1-3; possibly TRBD1 for D (6 bases). The CDR3 is 17 amino acids. V lost 3 bases and J lost 2, with 17 bases in between. CDR1 is MGHRA and CDR2 is YSYEKL in the germline V gene. DNA for the CDR3: TGCGCCAGCAGCCACGTATTTCAGGGGCCTCCTGGAAACACCATATATTTT. Translating it yields CASSHVFQGPPGNTIYF.

In its sample, this clone was seen a few times. This chain joins TRBV10-3 and TRBJ2-3; 12 bases line up with TRBD2. This CDR3 comprises 16 residues. The trim removed 3 bases at V and 2 bases at J, leaving 3 bases unmatched. Per the germline V gene, CDR1 is ENHRY and CDR2 is SYGVKD. CDR3 amino acids: CAISDGLAGYTDTQYF. CDR3 DNA sequence: TGTGCCATCAGTGACGGACTAGCGGGGTACACAGATACGCAGTATTTT.

The V call is TRBV12-3 or TRBV12-4, the J call TRBJ1-2; a possible D gene is TRBD1 (5 bases). The CDR3 runs 13 residues. Trimming removed 3 bases from V and 6 bases from J, with 11 bases in between. Here the CDR3 DNA reads TGTGCCAGCAGTTTGGTCAGGGTCGATGGCTACACCTTC. This sequence encodes CASSLVRVDGYTF.

The V and J genes are TRBV21-1 and TRBJ2-7; the D call of TRBD1 is as the table states it, not checked on the DNA. TRBV21-1 constitutes a pseudogene. This CDR3 contains 18 residues. The CDR3 nucleotides are TGTGCCAGCAGACTTACCGGGACAGGGTTATTTCCCCCCTACGAGCAGTACTTC. This translates into CASRLTGTGLFPPYEQYF.

This clone has more than one count but fewer than ten. The rearrangement joins TRBV6-1 to TRBJ1-5; D might be TRBD1 (5 bases). CDR3 size: 15 residues. Per the germline V gene, CDR1 is MNHNS and CDR2 is SASEGT. Trimming took off 2 bases at V and 9 bases at J, with 17 bases between the two ends. The CDR3 here is CASSEWGGVEGPQHF. The CDR3 nucleotides read TGTGCCAGCAGTGAATGGGGAGGGGTTGAGGGGCCCCAGCATTTT.

The sample holds a few counts of this clone. The chain combines TRBV10-2 with TRBJ2-3, with D perhaps TRBD1 (7 bases). This CDR3 is built from 13 residues. CDR1 and CDR2 from the germline V gene are WSHSY and SAAADI. Trimming cost V 6 bases and J 4 bases, with 11 bases left between them. The CDR3 DNA is TGCGCCAGCAGGGAGGGGGCCGCAGATACGCAGTATTTT. It translates to CASREGAADTQYF.

The CDR3 coding sequence is TGCAGCGTGACAACAGGGATAGGGGACAATGAAAAACTGTTTTTT. Protein: CSVTTGIGDNEKLFF. V usage is TRBV29-1 and J usage is TRBJ1-4, with D perhaps matching TRBD1 (6 bases). Germline values: CDR1 SQVTM, CDR2 ANQGSEA. The V and J ends lost 6 bases and 5 bases respectively, with 19 bases between them. This CDR3 has 15 residues.

This clone came up a few times. The rearrangement joins TRBV11-2 to TRBJ1-2; TRBD1 might be the D (5 bases). Looked up from germline, CDR1 is SGHAT and CDR2 is FQNNGV. Deletions cut 7 bases from V and 4 bases from J, with 13 bases between. The CDR3 runs 13 residues. The CDR3 spells CASTPDSFYGYTF. CDR3 nucleotide sequence: TGTGCCAGCACCCCAGACAGCTTCTATGGCTACACCTTC. Together with reference TRBV11-2 and TRBJ1-2, the CDR3 gives the full variable domain: EAGVAQSPRYKIIEKRQSVAFWCNPISGHATLYWYQQILGQGPKLLIQFQNNGVVDDSQLPKDRFSAERLKGVDSTLKIQPAKLEDSAVYLCASTPDSFYGYTFGSGTRLTVV.

This chain joins TRBV5-1 and TRBJ2-1; D may be TRBD2 (5 bases). Trimming left V 4 bases short and J 7 bases short, with 9 bases between. This CDR3 spans 12 amino acids. From germline, CDR1 is SGHRS and CDR2 YFSETQ. CDR3 sequence: CASSLSGNEQFF. The CDR3 DNA reads TGCGCCAGCAGCCTAAGCGGAAATGAGCAGTTCTTC.

The genes are TRBV5-4 and TRBJ2-7; 7 nucleotides align to TRBD1. V gave up 4 bases and J gave up 2 bases; unmatched junction bases: 12. The CDR3 totals 16 residues. CDR1 and CDR2 (germline): SGHNT, YYREEE (reference sequence). CDR3 sequence: CASSPRNDRAPYEQYF. In DNA form, the CDR3 reads TGTGCCAGCAGCCCCCGAAATGACAGGGCCCCCTACGAGCAGTACTTC.

The V and J genes are TRBV9 and TRBJ1-2; D is uncertain. Trimming left V 4 bases short and J 4 bases short, with 5 bases between. From germline, CDR1 is SGDLS and CDR2 YYNGEE. The length of the CDR3 is 11 residues. The CDR3 protein is CASSTGYGYTF. The CDR3 region has the DNA TGTGCCAGCAGCACCGGCTATGGCTACACCTTC.

The rearrangement links TRBV7-2 to TRBJ2-3; 9 nucleotides align to TRBD2. Germline V gene sequence: CDR1 SGHTA, CDR2 FQGNSA. The CDR3 is 16 amino acids. Trimming removed 5 bases from V and 6 bases from J; junction bases left unmatched: 12. CDR3 residues: CASSPMAGGARDTQYF. The CDR3 bases are TGTGCCAGCAGCCCAATGGCGGGGGGGGCCCGGGATACGCAGTATTTT.

The chain couples TRBV2 to TRBJ2-4; D is possibly TRBD2 (6 bases). Per germline, CDR1 SNHLY and CDR2 FYNNEI. Trimming shortened V by 9 bases and J by 4 bases, and 13 bases separated the two germline ends. The CDR3 is 13 amino acids. CDR3 sequence reads: CASEPGAKNIQYF. For the CDR3, the DNA is TGTGCCAGTGAACCGGGAGCGAAAAACATTCAGTACTTC.

The chain is built from TRBV7-3 and TRBJ2-1, with 12 bases lining up with TRBD2. Germline V gives CDR1 SGHTA, CDR2 FQGTGA. The V gene end was trimmed by 1 base and the J gene end by 6 bases; junction bases not matched to a gene: 4. The CDR3 loop spans 16 amino acids. Here the CDR3 reads CASSLSLAGGLNEQFF. CDR3 bases: TGTGCCAGCAGCTTAAGTCTAGCGGGGGGGCTCAATGAGCAGTTCTTC.

The chain couples TRBV30 to TRBJ2-3, with TRBD1 matching 9 bases. Germline CDR1 is GTSNPN and CDR2 is SVGIG (reference sequence). V lost 4 bases, J lost 5 bases, and 1 base stayed unmatched. The CDR3 runs to 12 residues. CDR3 in DNA: TGTGCCTGGATGACAGGGGGAGATACGCAGTATTTT. Translating gives CAWMTGGDTQYF.

The gene calls are TRBV4-2 and TRBJ1-3, with TRBD1 matching over 9 bases. J lost 2 bases, V lost 2 bases, and 10 bases had no gene match. This CDR3 region has 18 residues. Germline values: CDR1 LGHNA, CDR2 YNFKEQ. CDR3 residues: CASSQSTLGQGTGNTIYF. The CDR3, as DNA: TGTGCCAGCAGCCAAAGCACGCTTGGACAGGGGACTGGAAACACCATATATTTT.